The T cell receptor beta chain under discussion was sequenced for a study of shared clonotypes between healthy human individuals. This clone was observed a single time. The healthy adult donors were HIV-negative and reported no recent acute infections or vaccinations. The donor cohort consisted entirely of Caucasian adults residing in Nashville, Tennessee. Clones were read by immunoSEQ multiplex PCR, and TCRdb kept only the in-frame ones, dropping some. The table lists around 990,000 clones, 60% to 80% of them singletons. The sequencing input was memory CD4+ T cells from PBMCs. Noted subset: CD45RA-negative fraction. This receptor was taken from a man aged 18-30 years in good health. Some clones in this sample may be carry-over from other donors' samples.

The CDR3 reads CASSLAGDTGQPQHF. CDR3 sequence (DNA): TGTGCCAGCAGTTTAGCAGGGGATACGGGTCAGCCCCAGCATTTT. This rearrangement joins TRBV28 to TRBJ1-5; a possible D gene is TRBD1 (6 bases). CDR1 MDHEN and CDR2 SYDVKM come from the germline V gene. The CDR3 sequence is 15 residues long. Trimming pared 2 bases from V and 6 bases from J, leaving 14 bases between.